This T cell receptor (beta chain) was captured by sequencing in a study of cytomegalovirus exposure and HLA in healthy donors. PCR was performed using 60 Vbeta and 13 Jbeta primers. The method was immunoSEQ multiplex PCR; TCRdb's version includes in-frame clones alone and lacks a portion of them. The repertoire table contains under 90,000 clones. This CDR3 comprises 15 residues. V was cut by 4 bases and J by 4 bases, with 16 bases left in between. CDR1 WNHNN and CDR2 SYGVQD come from the germline V gene (reference sequence). The specimen was PBMCs. The sequence was obtained from a female donor in good health and CMV-seropositive. The chain uses TRBV10-1 and TRBJ1-1; D is unclear. The CDR3 coding sequence is TGCGCCAGCAGTGGGACGAGGGCTTACTCCACTGAAGCTTTCTTT. Translation: CASSGTRAYSTEAFF.